The clone carrying this T cell receptor beta chain occurred a few times. Germline lookup yields CDR1 SNHLY and CDR2 FYNNEI. Trimming took 0 bases from V and 5 from J, leaving 8 bases between them. This CDR3 region has 15 residues. The data are from a study of T cell responses to AZD1222 COVID-19 vaccine. Using immunoSEQ multiplex PCR, the repertoire was profiled, and TCRdb retains in-frame clones only, with some absent. The profile shows over 150,000 clones, 70% to 90% of them singletons. The J gene is TRBJ1-6, the V gene TRBV2; D is uncertain. Source: peripheral blood, taken on day 0 of AZD1222 vaccination. This TCR was recovered from an adult in good health. The CDR3 is CASSEARSNNSPLHF. The CDR3 nucleotides are TGTGCCAGCAGTGAAGCTCGGTCAAATAATTCACCCCTCCACTTT.